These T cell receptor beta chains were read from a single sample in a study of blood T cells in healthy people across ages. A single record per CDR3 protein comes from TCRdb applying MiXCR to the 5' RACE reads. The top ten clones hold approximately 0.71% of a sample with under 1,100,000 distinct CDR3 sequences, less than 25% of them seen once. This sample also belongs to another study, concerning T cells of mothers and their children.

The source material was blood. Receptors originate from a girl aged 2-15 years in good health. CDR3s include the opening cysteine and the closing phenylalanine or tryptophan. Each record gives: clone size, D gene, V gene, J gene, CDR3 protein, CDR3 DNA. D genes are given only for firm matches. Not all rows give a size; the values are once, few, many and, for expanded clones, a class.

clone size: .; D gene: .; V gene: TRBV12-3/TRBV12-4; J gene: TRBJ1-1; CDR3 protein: CASSLGTNTFF; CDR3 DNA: TGTGCCAGCAGTTTAGGGACAAACACTTTCTTT
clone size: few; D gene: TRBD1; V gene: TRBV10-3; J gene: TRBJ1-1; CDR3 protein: CATQGVALVNTEAFF; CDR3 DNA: TGTGCCACCCAGGGGGTCGCGTTGGTGAACACTGAAGCTTTCTTT
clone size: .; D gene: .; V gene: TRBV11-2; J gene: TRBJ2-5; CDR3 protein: CASSRGRSETQYF; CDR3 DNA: TGTGCCAGCAGTCGTGGACGGTCAGAGACCCAGTACTTC
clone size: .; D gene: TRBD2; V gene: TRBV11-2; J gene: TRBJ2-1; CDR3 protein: CASSLDLRRGVYNEQFF; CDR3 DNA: TGTGCCAGCAGCTTAGATTTGCGGCGGGGGGTCTACAATGAGCAGTTCTTC
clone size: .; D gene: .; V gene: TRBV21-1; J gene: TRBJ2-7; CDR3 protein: CASSKRDRGNEQYF; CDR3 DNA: TGTGCCAGCAGCAAAAGGGACAGGGGCAACGAGCAGTACTTC
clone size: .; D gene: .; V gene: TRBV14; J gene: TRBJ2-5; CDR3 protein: CASSQDTTQYF; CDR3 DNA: TGTGCCAGCAGCCAAGATACGACCCAGTACTTC
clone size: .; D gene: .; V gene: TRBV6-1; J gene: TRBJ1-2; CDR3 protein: CASSEFAQYGYTF; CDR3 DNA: TGTGCCAGCAGTGAATTCGCACAGTATGGCTACACCTTC
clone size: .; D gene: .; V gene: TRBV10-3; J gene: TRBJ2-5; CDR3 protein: CAISEMSGDQETQYF; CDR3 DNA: TGTGCCATCAGTGAGATGTCAGGGGACCAAGAGACCCAGTACTTC
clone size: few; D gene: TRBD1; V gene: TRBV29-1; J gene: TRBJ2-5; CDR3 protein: CSGGQGGRETQYF; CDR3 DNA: TGCAGCGGCGGACAGGGTGGGCGGGAGACCCAGTACTTC
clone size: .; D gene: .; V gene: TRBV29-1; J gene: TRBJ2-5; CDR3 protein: CSVEDSWTAQETQYF; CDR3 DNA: TGCAGCGTTGAAGATTCCTGGACAGCCCAAGAGACCCAGTACTTC
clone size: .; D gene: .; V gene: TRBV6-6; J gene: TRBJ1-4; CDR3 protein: CASRDRDGHEKLFF; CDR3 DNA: TGTGCCAGCAGGGACCGGGACGGACATGAAAAACTGTTTTTT
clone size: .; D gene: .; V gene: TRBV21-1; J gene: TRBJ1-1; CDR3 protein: CASSKGDFSKGDDWRSTEAFF; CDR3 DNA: TGTGCCAGCAGCAAAGGAGACTTCTCGAAGGGGGATGACTGGAGGAGCACTGAAGCTTTCTTT
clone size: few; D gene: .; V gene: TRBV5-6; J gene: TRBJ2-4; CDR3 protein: CASSSVLTDIQYF; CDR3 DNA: TGTGCCAGCAGCTCAGTACTGACGGACATTCAGTACTTC
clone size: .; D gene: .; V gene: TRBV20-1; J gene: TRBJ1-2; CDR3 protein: CSTSPVGDTEDYGYTF; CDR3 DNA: TGCAGTACTAGTCCGGTAGGGGACACCGAGGACTATGGCTACACCTTC
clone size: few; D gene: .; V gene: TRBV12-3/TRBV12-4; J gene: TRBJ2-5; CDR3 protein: CASSLRTHQYF; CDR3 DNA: TGTGCCAGCAGTCTGCGGACTCATCAGTACTTC
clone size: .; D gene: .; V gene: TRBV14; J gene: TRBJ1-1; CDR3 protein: CASSQDLWEDTEAFF; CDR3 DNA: TGTGCCAGCAGCCAAGATCTGTGGGAGGACACTGAAGCTTTCTTT
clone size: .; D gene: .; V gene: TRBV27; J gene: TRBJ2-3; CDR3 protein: CASSWSDTQYF; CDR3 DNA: TGTGCCAGCAGTTGGTCAGATACGCAGTATTTT
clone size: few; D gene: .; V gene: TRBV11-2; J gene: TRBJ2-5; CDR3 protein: CASSGPGGTTQETQYF; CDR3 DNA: TGTGCCAGCAGCGGACCAGGGGGGACTACACAAGAGACCCAGTACTTC
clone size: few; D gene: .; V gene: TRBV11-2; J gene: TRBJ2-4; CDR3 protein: CASSLAGREYF; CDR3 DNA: TGTGCCAGCAGCCTAGCTGGGCGGGAGTACTTC